Shown below are 30 T cell receptor beta chains from a single sample sequenced in a study of blood T cell repertoires in COVID-19. Assay used: immunoSEQ multiplex PCR; TCRdb lists only in-frame clones, some missing. This sample has approximately 56,000 clones; around 81% occur once, and the top ten carry approximately 7%. The specimen was peripheral blood. These receptor sequences come from an older man with active COVID-19.

V and J are TRBV9 and TRBJ2-1; 7 nucleotides match TRBD1. There are 15 residues in the CDR3. CDR1 SGDLS and CDR2 YYNGEE come from the germline V gene. The V segment lost 0 bases and the J segment 6 bases; nucleotides outside the gene matches: 6. The CDR3 nucleotides are TGTGCCAGCAGCGTAGGTGACAGGGCCCCCAATGAGCAGTTCTTC. Amino acid sequence: CASSVGDRAPNEQFF.

V usage is TRBV30 and J usage is TRBJ2-2; 10 bases line up with TRBD2. The CDR3 runs to 15 residues. The germline V gene has CDR1 GTSNPN and CDR2 SVGIG (reference sequence). Trimming cost V 2 bases and J 9 bases; bases outside gene matches: 9. The CDR3 region is CAWSPGLAGDRELFF. Written as DNA, the CDR3 is TGTGCCTGGAGTCCAGGCCTAGCGGGGGACAGGGAGCTGTTTTTT.

This chain connects TRBV10-3 to TRBJ1-1; no definite D call. Looked up from germline, CDR1 is ENHRY and CDR2 is SYGVKD. V gave up 4 bases and J gave up 1 base, with 10 bases separating them. This CDR3 is built from 14 residues. CDR3 coding DNA: TGTGCCATCAGTGCCTCGGAGACGAACACTGAAGCTTTCTTT. Encoded protein: CAISASETNTEAFF.

The chain uses TRBV14 and TRBJ1-1, with TRBD1 identical over 9 bases. With 1 base clipped from V and 7 bases from J, the junction kept 4 bases outside the gene matches. This CDR3 is 14 amino acids long. The germline CDR1 and CDR2 sequences are SGHDN and FVKESK. The CDR3, as DNA: TGTGCCAGCAGCCAAGGGACAGGGGCCGGTGAAGCTTTCTTT. Translated, it gives CASSQGTGAGEAFF.

The J gene is TRBJ1-6, the V gene TRBV5-4, with a possible D match to TRBD1 (6 bases). Trimming removed 2 bases at V and 4 bases at J, with 10 bases between. Germline CDR1 and CDR2: SGHNT and YYREEE (reference sequence). The CDR3 totals 15 residues. The CDR3 region is CASSFGQTYNSPLHF. CDR3 nucleotide sequence: TGTGCCAGCAGCTTTGGACAGACATATAATTCACCCCTCCACTTT.

The chain combines TRBV4-3 with TRBJ1-5, with D tentatively TRBD1 (5 bases). CDR1 is LGHNA and CDR2 is YSLEER in the germline V gene. V was shortened by 1 base and J by 5 bases, with 12 bases between the two germline ends. The CDR3 extends over 15 amino acids. CDR3 DNA: TGCGCCAGCAGCCAAGGACAGAATCAGCATCAGCCCCAGCATTTT. Translation gives CASSQGQNQHQPQHF.

V usage is TRBV3-1 (or the pseudogene TRBV3-2) and J usage is TRBJ1-2, with D possibly being TRBD1 (6 bases). This CDR3 contains 14 residues. Per germline, CDR1 LGHDT and CDR2 YNNKEL (reference sequence). V was trimmed by 3 bases and J by 2 bases, leaving 10 bases between them. CDR3 DNA sequence: TGTGCCAGCAGCCAGACCACAGGGAACTATGGCTACACCTTC. Encoded protein: CASSQTTGNYGYTF.

V usage is TRBV3-1 (or the pseudogene TRBV3-2) and J usage is TRBJ1-1; D unclear. Germline V CDR1 and CDR2: LGHDT, YNNKEL (reference sequence). This CDR3 is 14 amino acids long. V lost 3 bases to trimming and J lost 1 base, with 9 bases between them. The CDR3 DNA reads as TGTGCCAGCAGCCACTCTAGGCCGAACACTGAAGCTTTCTTT. Its translation is CASSHSRPNTEAFF.

By share, this clone counts as medium-sized. V and J are TRBV30 and TRBJ1-1; possibly TRBD1 for D (6 bases). Germline-derived CDR1 and CDR2 are GTSNPN and SVGIG (reference sequence). This CDR3 spans 13 amino acids. V was clipped by 4 bases and J by 4 bases, with 13 bases between them. This chain's CDR3 is CAWNYRAGTEAFF. CDR3 DNA sequence: TGTGCCTGGAACTACAGGGCAGGCACTGAAGCTTTCTTT.

This clone showed up just once. This rearrangement joins TRBV30 to TRBJ2-1; 12 nucleotides match TRBD2. V shed 5 bases, J shed 3 bases, and the junction held 5 bases outside the gene matches. The length of the CDR3 is 15 residues. Per germline, CDR1 GTSNPN and CDR2 SVGIG (reference sequence). The CDR3 sequence is CAWGLAGGFYNEQFF. The DNA for the CDR3 is TGTGCCTGGGGCCTAGCGGGGGGGTTCTACAATGAGCAGTTCTTC.

The chain has TRBV18 and TRBJ1-4; perhaps TRBD1 as D (5 bases). The CDR3 extends over 15 amino acids. Trimming removed 5 bases at V and 8 bases at J, with 18 bases between. The germline V gene encodes CDR1 KGHSH and CDR2 LQKENI. CDR3 amino acids: CASSLTPGSGEKLFF. For the CDR3, the DNA is TGTGCCAGCTCATTAACCCCAGGGTCTGGGGAAAAACTGTTTTTT.

The chain joins TRBV2 to TRBJ1-1, with 8 bases identical to TRBD1. V lost 7 bases to trimming and J lost 4 bases; unmatched junction nucleotides: 5. This CDR3 is 13 amino acids long. The germline V gene encodes CDR1 SNHLY and CDR2 FYNNEI. CDR3 DNA sequence: TGTGCCAGCACTACGGACAGGGCCACTGAAGCTTTCTTT. This translates into CASTTDRATEAFF.

This chain links TRBV9 with TRBJ1-6, with TRBD1 identical over 7 bases. The CDR3 loop spans 14 amino acids. The germline V gene encodes CDR1 SGDLS and CDR2 YYNGEE. With V trimmed by 4 bases and J by 13 bases, 11 bases remained unmatched. The CDR3 loop reads CASSPGTVKSPLHF. The CDR3 DNA reads as TGTGCCAGCAGCCCCGGGACAGTAAAATCGCCCCTCCACTTT.

The chain recombines TRBV7-9 with TRBJ2-7; 8 bases align to TRBD1. V shed 5 bases, J shed 4 bases, and the junction held 1 base outside the gene matches. The CDR3 sequence is 12 residues long. The germline gives CDR1 SEHNR, CDR2 FQNEAQ (reference sequence). The CDR3 coding sequence is TGTGCCAGCAGCCGGACAGGGTACGAGCAGTACTTC. Residues: CASSRTGYEQYF.

The V call is TRBV10-3, the J call TRBJ2-1, with D perhaps TRBD2 (5 bases). Germline V CDR1 and CDR2: ENHRY, SYGVKD. This CDR3 is built from 14 residues. Trimming removed 2 bases from V and 6 bases from J, with 11 bases in between. CDR3 sequence (DNA): TGTGCCATCAGTGAGGCGACCAGCGGCAATGAGCAGTTCTTC. It yields the protein CAISEATSGNEQFF.

The chain combines TRBV5-1 with TRBJ2-1; TRBD1 matches at 10 bases. The V and J ends lost 4 bases and 9 bases, in that order; junction bases with no gene match: 7. Germline-derived CDR1 and CDR2 are SGHRS and YFSETQ. The CDR3 has 14 amino acids. The CDR3 loop reads CASSPGQGRSEQFF. CDR3 bases: TGCGCCAGCAGCCCGGGACAGGGGAGGAGTGAGCAGTTCTTC.

This chain connects TRBV6-1 to TRBJ1-1; D gene ambiguous. V lost 1 base and J lost 4, with 13 bases in between. This CDR3 has 15 amino acids. Germline-derived CDR1 and CDR2 are MNHNS and SASEGT. The CDR3 sequence is CASSEESGSGTEAFF. CDR3 DNA: TGTGCCAGCAGTGAAGAGTCGGGGTCTGGCACTGAAGCTTTCTTT.

The V and J genes are TRBV15 and TRBJ2-7, with 9 positions matching TRBD1. After removal of 1 base from V and 4 bases from J, the junction contained 5 bases not matched to a gene. This CDR3 contains 15 residues. CDR1 is LNHNV and CDR2 is YYDKDF in the germline V gene (reference sequence). The CDR3 protein is CATSRVRDRAYEQYF. CDR3 DNA sequence: TGTGCCACCAGCAGAGTGCGGGACAGGGCGTACGAGCAGTACTTC. The variable domain in full, completed from reference TRBV15 and TRBJ2-7, reads DAMVIQNPRYQVTQFGKPVTLSCSQTLNHNVMYWYQQKSSQAPKLLFHYYDKDFNNEADTPDNFQSRRPNTSFCFLDIRSPGLGDTAMYLCATSRVRDRAYEQYFGPGTRLTVT.

The rearrangement joins TRBV4-1 to TRBJ2-2, with TRBD2 identical over 7 bases. CDR3 size: 17 residues. Germline V CDR1 and CDR2: MGHRA, YSYEKL. J gave up 1 base and V 0 bases, and 5 bases lay outside the gene matches. CDR3 residues: CASSQDRSGKNTGELFF. CDR3 nucleotides: TGCGCCAGCAGCCAAGACAGGAGCGGGAAGAACACCGGGGAGCTGTTTTTT.

The table lists this clone with a count of one. The chain carries TRBV3-1 (or the pseudogene TRBV3-2) and TRBJ1-2; weak D call: TRBD1 (5 bases). Between the trimmed V and J ends, which lost 2 bases and 7 bases, there was a span of 23 bases. The CDR3 loop spans 17 amino acids. Per the germline V gene, CDR1 is LGHDT and CDR2 is YNNKEL (reference sequence). This CDR3 reads CASSQFNRRVSTGGYTF. CDR3 nucleotide sequence: TGTGCCAGCAGCCAATTCAACAGGAGGGTGTCGACTGGTGGCTACACCTTC.

The rearrangement links TRBV7-9 to TRBJ2-5; perhaps TRBD2 as D (5 bases). The CDR3 extends over 14 amino acids. Germline CDR1 and CDR2: SEHNR and FQNEAQ (reference sequence). V lost 1 base to trimming and J lost 6 bases, with 12 bases between them. The CDR3 DNA reads TGTGCCAGCAGCTTAGATGAAGGGAGAAAGACCCAGTACTTC. Residues: CASSLDEGRKTQYF.

This chain connects TRBV4-1 to TRBJ2-3; D is uncertain. The CDR3 extends over 13 amino acids. Trimming left V 1 base short and J 9 bases short, with 11 bases between. Germline loops: CDR1 MGHRA, CDR2 YSYEKL. CDR3 residues: CASSQGTERTQYF. The CDR3 DNA sequence: TGCGCCAGCAGCCAAGGAACAGAACGGACGCAGTATTTT.

J is TRBJ1-6 and V is TRBV6-1; D unresolved. There are 14 residues in the CDR3. Germline lookup yields CDR1 MNHNS and CDR2 SASEGT. Trimming pared 0 bases from V and 9 bases from J, leaving 9 bases between. For the CDR3, the DNA is TGTGCCAGCAGTGAAGCGCTAGGTGCTTCACCCCTCCACTTT. Its protein is CASSEALGASPLHF.

The rearrangement joins TRBV10-3 to TRBJ2-1; 10 positions agree with TRBD1. The CDR3 length is 17 residues. Losses at the gene ends were 0 bases for V and 3 bases for J; bases not matched to a gene: 5. Germline V CDR1 and CDR2: ENHRY, SYGVKD. The CDR3 nucleotides read TGTGCCATCAGTGAGTCGACGACAGGGGGCGGCTACAATGAGCAGTTCTTC. This gives the protein CAISESTTGGGYNEQFF.

The chain employs TRBV19 and TRBJ2-7; tentative D call: TRBD1 (6 bases). The CDR3 is made up of 16 amino acids. Trimming shortened V by 3 bases and J by 1 base, and 16 bases separated the two germline ends. From germline, CDR1 is LNHDA and CDR2 SQIVND (reference sequence). The CDR3 loop is CASSIIHRVGSYEQYF. CDR3 DNA sequence: TGTGCCAGTAGTATCATCCACAGGGTCGGTTCCTACGAGCAGTACTTC.

V gene TRBV19 combines with J gene TRBJ2-7; tentatively, D is TRBD1 (6 bases). Trimming cost V 2 bases and J 0 bases, with 8 bases left between them. The CDR3 is 14 residues long. Germline V gene sequence: CDR1 LNHDA, CDR2 SQIVND (reference sequence). This chain's CDR3 is CASSIQGTSYEQYF. CDR3 DNA sequence: TGTGCCAGTAGTATACAGGGGACCTCCTACGAGCAGTACTTC.

The CDR3 region is CASSEVTGGAGGELFF. CDR3 bases: TGTGCCAGCAGTGAAGTTACAGGGGGCGCAGGCGGGGAGCTGTTTTTT. The chain recombines TRBV25-1 with TRBJ2-2; 9 bases map to TRBD1. CDR3 length: 16 residues. Germline CDR1 and CDR2: MGHDK and SYGVNS. V gave up 2 bases and J gave up 7 bases; unmatched junction bases: 8.

In this sample, this clone turned up a few times. This chain uses TRBV7-9 with TRBJ2-2; D not resolved. Trimming left V 8 bases short and J 8 bases short, with 3 bases between. The CDR3 covers 9 residues. Germline CDR1 and CDR2: SEHNR and FQNEAQ (reference sequence). CDR3 nucleotide sequence: TGTGCCAGCTCAGGGGAGCTGTTTTTT. Translating gives CASSGELFF.

The chain is built from TRBV5-1 and TRBJ1-2, with 7 bases lining up with TRBD1. Germline V lookup: CDR1 SGHRS, CDR2 YFSETQ. V was pared by 4 bases and J by 8 bases, with 5 bases of the junction left unmatched. The CDR3 covers 12 residues. The CDR3 nucleotides read TGCGCCAGCAGCATCGGGACAGCAGGCTACACCTTC. It specifies CASSIGTAGYTF.

This chain links TRBV15 with TRBJ1-2, with 9 bases identical to TRBD1. The V segment lost 3 bases and the J segment 0 bases; nucleotides outside the gene matches: 11. This CDR3 contains 18 residues. The germline gives CDR1 LNHNV, CDR2 YYDKDF (reference sequence). The CDR3 DNA reads as TGTGCCACCAGCAGCCCTCACCGGGACAGGGCTACTAACTATGGCTACACCTTC. It yields the protein CATSSPHRDRATNYGYTF.